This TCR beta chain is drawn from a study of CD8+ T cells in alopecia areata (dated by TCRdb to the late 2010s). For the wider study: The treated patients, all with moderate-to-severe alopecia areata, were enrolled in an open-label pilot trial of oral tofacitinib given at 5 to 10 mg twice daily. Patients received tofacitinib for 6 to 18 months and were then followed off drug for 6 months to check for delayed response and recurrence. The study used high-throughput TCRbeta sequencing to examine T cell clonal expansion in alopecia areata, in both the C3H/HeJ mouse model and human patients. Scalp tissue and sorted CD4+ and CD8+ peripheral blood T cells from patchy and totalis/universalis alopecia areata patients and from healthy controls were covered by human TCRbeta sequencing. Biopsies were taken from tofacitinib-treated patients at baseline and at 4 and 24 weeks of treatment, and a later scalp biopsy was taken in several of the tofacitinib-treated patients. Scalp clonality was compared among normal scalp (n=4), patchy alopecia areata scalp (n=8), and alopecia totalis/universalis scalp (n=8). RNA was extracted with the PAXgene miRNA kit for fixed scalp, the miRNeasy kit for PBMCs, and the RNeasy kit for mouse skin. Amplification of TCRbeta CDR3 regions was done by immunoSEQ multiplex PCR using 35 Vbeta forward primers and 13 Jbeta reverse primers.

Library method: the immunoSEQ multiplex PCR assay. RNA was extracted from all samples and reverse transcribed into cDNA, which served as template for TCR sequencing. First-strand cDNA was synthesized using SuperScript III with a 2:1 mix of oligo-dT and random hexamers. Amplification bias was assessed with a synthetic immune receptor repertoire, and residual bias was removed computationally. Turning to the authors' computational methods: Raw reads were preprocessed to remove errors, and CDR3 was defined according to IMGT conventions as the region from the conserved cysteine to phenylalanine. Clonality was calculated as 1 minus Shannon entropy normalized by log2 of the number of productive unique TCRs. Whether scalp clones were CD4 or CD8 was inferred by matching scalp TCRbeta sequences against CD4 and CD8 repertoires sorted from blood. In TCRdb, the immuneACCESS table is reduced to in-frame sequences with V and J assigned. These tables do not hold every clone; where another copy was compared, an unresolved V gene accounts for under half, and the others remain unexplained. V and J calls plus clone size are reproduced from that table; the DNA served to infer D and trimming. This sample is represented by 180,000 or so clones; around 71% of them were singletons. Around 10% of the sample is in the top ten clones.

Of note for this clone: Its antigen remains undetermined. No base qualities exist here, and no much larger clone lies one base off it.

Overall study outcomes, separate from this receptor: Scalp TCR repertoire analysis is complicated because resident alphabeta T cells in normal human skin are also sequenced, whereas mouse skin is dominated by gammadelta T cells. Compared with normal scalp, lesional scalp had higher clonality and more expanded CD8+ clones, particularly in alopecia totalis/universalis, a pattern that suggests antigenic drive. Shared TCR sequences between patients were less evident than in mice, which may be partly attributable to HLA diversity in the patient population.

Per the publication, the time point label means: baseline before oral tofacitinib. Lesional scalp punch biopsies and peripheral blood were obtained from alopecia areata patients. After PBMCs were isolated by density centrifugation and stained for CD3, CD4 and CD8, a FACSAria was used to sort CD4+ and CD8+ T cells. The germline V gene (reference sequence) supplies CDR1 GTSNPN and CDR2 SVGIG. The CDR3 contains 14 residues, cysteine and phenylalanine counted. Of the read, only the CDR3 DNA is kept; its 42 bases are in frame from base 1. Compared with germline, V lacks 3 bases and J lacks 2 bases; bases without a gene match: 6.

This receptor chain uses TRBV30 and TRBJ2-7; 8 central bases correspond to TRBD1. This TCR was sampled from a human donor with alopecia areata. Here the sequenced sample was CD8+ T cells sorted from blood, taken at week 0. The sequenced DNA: TGTGCCTGGAGCCCCGGGACAGGCCCCTACGAGCAGTACTTC. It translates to CAWSPGTGPYEQYF.